The 27 T cell receptor beta chains presented below share a single source sample, sequenced in a study of blood T cell repertoires in COVID-19. Only in-frame clones appear in the TCRdb table, and some are missing; sequencing was by immunoSEQ multiplex PCR. The top ten clones hold over 10% of a sample with 150,000 to 200,000 clones, approximately 88% of them seen once. Sequenced input: PBMCs or T cells enriched from blood (not recorded which). The receptor set was obtained from a woman in her fifties or sixties who had recovered from COVID-19.

The rearrangement joins TRBV25-1 to TRBJ2-3, with TRBD2 as a possible D gene (5 bases). CDR3 length equals 14 residues. The germline V and J ends were trimmed by 4 bases and 3 bases, with 11 bases remaining between them. Per germline, CDR1 MGHDK and CDR2 SYGVNS. CDR3 loop: CASSGRSGTDTQYF. The CDR3 DNA sequence: TGTGCCAGCAGTGGACGAAGCGGAACAGATACGCAGTATTTT. Full variable domain (missing parts from reference TRBV25-1 and TRBJ2-3): EADIYQTPRYLVIGTGKKITLECSQTMGHDKMYWYQQDPGMELHLIHYSYGVNSTEKGDLSSESTVSRIRTEHFPLTLESARPSHTSQYLCASSGRSGTDTQYFGPGTRLTVL.

Regarding this clone: In the same sample, other DNA sequences code for this CDR3. The chain uses TRBV18 and TRBJ1-4, with D possibly being TRBD1 (5 bases). V dropped 3 bases and J dropped 3 bases, with 11 bases sitting between them. CDR3 length equals 15 residues. Germline values: CDR1 KGHSH, CDR2 LQKENI. CDR3 amino acids: CASSPPGLANEKLFF. The CDR3 region has the DNA TGTGCCAGCTCACCTCCGGGACTAGCTAATGAAAAACTGTTTTTT.

CDR3 in amino acids: CASTPTSGGFDEQFF. The CDR3 bases are TGCGCCAGCACACCGACTAGCGGGGGATTCGATGAGCAGTTCTTC. The chain has TRBV5-1 and TRBJ2-1; 12 bases align to TRBD2. This CDR3 region has 15 residues. V gave up 6 bases and J gave up 8 bases; unmatched junction bases: 9. Germline assignment: CDR1 SGHRS and CDR2 YFSETQ.

The chain is built from TRBV18 and TRBJ2-7; 8 bases agree with TRBD2. The CDR3 sequence is 18 residues long. V trimming: 6 bases; J trimming: 1 base; junction bases outside the gene matches: 17. Germline CDR1 and CDR2: KGHSH and LQKENI. The DNA for the CDR3 is TGTGCCAGCTCCCCCAACCCAAAACTAGCGGAGATTTCCTACGAGCAGTACTTC. It translates to CASSPNPKLAEISYEQYF.

The genes are TRBV12-5 and TRBJ2-1; TRBD2 agrees at 12 bases. The CDR3 sequence is 16 residues long. Germline CDR1 reads LGHNT; CDR2 reads FRNRAP. Germline trimming cut 5 bases from V and 5 bases from J; bases unmatched to any gene: 7. The CDR3 DNA sequence: TGTGCTAGTGGTCCCGCAACTAGCGGGAGGCACAATGAGCAGTTCTTC. Protein: CASGPATSGRHNEQFF.

The chain uses TRBV19 and TRBJ1-5; D uncertain. Trimming pared 4 bases from V and 3 bases from J, leaving 4 bases between. Germline CDR1 reads LNHDA; CDR2 reads SQIVND (reference sequence). This CDR3 region has 12 residues. The CDR3 loop reads CASSTVNQPQHF. The CDR3 nucleotides are TGTGCCAGTAGTACTGTCAATCAGCCCCAGCATTTT.

V usage is TRBV27 and J usage is TRBJ2-1, with a weak D call TRBD2 (5 bases). Per germline, CDR1 MNHEY and CDR2 SMNVEV (reference sequence). Trimming took off 3 bases at V and 8 bases at J, with 11 bases between the two ends. This CDR3 is built from 13 residues. The CDR3: CASSLGSVHEQFF. CDR3 sequence (DNA): TGTGCCAGCAGTTTGGGTAGCGTCCATGAGCAGTTCTTC.

The chain links TRBV3-1 (or the pseudogene TRBV3-2) to TRBJ2-5; D gene unclear. Looked up from germline, CDR1 is LGHDT and CDR2 is YNNKEL (reference sequence). The V and J ends lost 1 base and 4 bases respectively, with 10 bases between them. The CDR3 has 14 residues. The chain's CDR3 is CASSQGVSPETQYF. CDR3 bases: TGTGCCAGCAGCCAAGGTGTTAGCCCAGAGACCCAGTACTTC.

The sample holds one count of this clone. This chain joins TRBV28 and TRBJ1-1, with D perhaps matching TRBD1 (5 bases). V gave up 5 bases and J gave up 7 bases, with 20 bases separating them. Germline CDR1 and CDR2: MDHEN and SYDVKM. The CDR3 has 15 amino acids. CDR3 in DNA: TGTGCCAGCAGTCCCCCATCACAGGTAAATCTTGAAGCTTTCTTT. It is translated as CASSPPSQVNLEAFF. Looking up the rest from reference TRBV28 and TRBJ1-1 gives the full variable domain: DVKVTQSSRYLVKRTGEKVFLECVQDMDHENMFWYRQDPGLGLRLIYFSYDVKMKEKGDIPEGYSVSREKKERFSLILESASTNQTSMYLCASSPPSQVNLEAFFGQGTRLTVV.

The J gene is TRBJ1-4, the V gene TRBV6-5, with 8 bases lining up with TRBD1. Germline V gene sequence: CDR1 MNHEY, CDR2 SVGAGI. The ends lost 6 bases at V and 2 bases at J; junction bases unmatched: 2. The CDR3 has 14 amino acids. The CDR3 protein is CASRQGATNEKLFF. CDR3 sequence (DNA): TGTGCCAGCAGGCAGGGGGCGACTAATGAAAAACTGTTTTTT.

V usage is TRBV4-2 and J usage is TRBJ2-2; 9 bases align to TRBD2. The CDR3 has 16 residues. V gave up 4 bases and J gave up 6 bases; unmatched junction bases: 9. Germline V gene sequence: CDR1 LGHNA, CDR2 YNFKEQ. The CDR3, as DNA: TGTGCCAGCAGCCCCCGAGCGGGGGGACCGGCCGGGGAGCTGTTTTTT. The encoded protein is CASSPRAGGPAGELFF.

In DNA, the CDR3 is TGTGCCAGCAGCAAAGCGCATAAGTCCGGGACAGACACTGAAGCTTTCTTT. Its translation is CASSKAHKSGTDTEAFF. The J gene is TRBJ1-1, the V gene TRBV21-1; the listed D gene, TRBD1, was not tested against the DNA. TRBV21-1 constitutes a pseudogene. The CDR3 spans 17 residues.

The genes are TRBV7-6 and TRBJ2-5, with 8 bases lining up with TRBD2. The CDR3 totals 16 residues. Germline assignment: CDR1 SGHVS and CDR2 FNYEAQ. Losses at the gene ends were 2 bases for V and 1 base for J; bases not matched to a gene: 6. The CDR3 reads CASSLQLAELQETQYF. The CDR3 DNA reads TGTGCCAGCAGCTTACAACTAGCGGAACTCCAAGAGACCCAGTACTTC.

This chain links TRBV27 with TRBJ2-7; TRBD1 matches at 7 bases. CDR1 is MNHEY and CDR2 is SMNVEV in the germline V gene (reference sequence). This CDR3 has 14 amino acids. Germline trimming cut 5 bases from V and 2 bases from J; bases unmatched to any gene: 6. CDR3 amino acids: CASSHRGPTYEQYF. DNA for the CDR3: TGTGCCAGCAGTCACAGGGGTCCGACCTACGAGCAGTACTTC.

This chain joins TRBV19 and TRBJ2-1, with D hard to call. Trimming cost V 1 base and J 9 bases, with 10 bases left between them. Germline-derived CDR1 and CDR2 are LNHDA and SQIVND (reference sequence). The CDR3 is 13 amino acids. The CDR3 DNA follows: TGTGCCAGTAGTATAGGGGCCTTGGGTGAGCAGTTCTTC. Its translation: CASSIGALGEQFF. The full variable domain, in which reference TRBV19 and TRBJ2-1 provide the parts outside the CDR3, is DGGITQSPKYLFRKEGQNVTLSCEQNLNHDAMYWYRQDPGQGLRLIYYSQIVNDFQKGDIAEGYSVSREKKESFPLTVTSAQKNPTAFYLCASSIGALGEQFFGPGTRLTVL.

The rearrangement joins TRBV7-8 to TRBJ1-1; 10 positions match TRBD1. CDR3 length: 14 amino acids. Germline lookup yields CDR1 SGHVS and CDR2 FQNEAQ. V was pared by 5 bases and J by 5 bases, with 5 bases of the junction left unmatched. The CDR3: CASSPDRGRTEAFF. CDR3 sequence (DNA): TGTGCCAGCAGCCCAGACAGGGGGCGGACTGAAGCTTTCTTT.

The CDR3 spells CASSPYPGLAGGRNTGELFF. The CDR3 DNA is TGTGCCAGCAGCCCCTACCCGGGACTAGCGGGAGGGAGAAACACCGGGGAGCTGTTTTTT. The chain carries TRBV7-3 and TRBJ2-2, with 16 bases aligning to TRBD2. This CDR3 is 20 amino acids long. Germline CDR1 is SGHTA and CDR2 is FQGTGA. With V trimmed by 5 bases and J by 2 bases, 11 bases remained unmatched.

This sequence joins TRBV7-2 and TRBJ1-4, with a possible D match to TRBD1 (5 bases). There are 15 residues in the CDR3. Trimming removed 4 bases at V and 8 bases at J, with 17 bases between. Germline loops: CDR1 SGHTA, CDR2 FQGNSA. The CDR3: CASSSPRGFGEKLFF. As DNA, the CDR3 is TGTGCCAGCAGCTCCCCCCGGGGGTTCGGAGAAAAACTGTTTTTT. Variable domain in full (rest from reference TRBV7-2 and TRBJ1-4): GAGVSQSPSNKVTEKGKDVELRCDPISGHTALYWYRQSLGQGLEFLIYFQGNSAPDKSGLPSDRFSAERTGGSVSTLTIQRTQQEDSAVYLCASSSPRGFGEKLFFGSGTQLSVL.

The gene calls are TRBV19 and TRBJ2-2; 7 nucleotides line up with TRBD1. CDR3 length: 15 amino acids. V dropped 6 bases and J dropped 4; count of bases not matched to a gene: 8. The germline V gene encodes CDR1 LNHDA and CDR2 SQIVND (reference sequence). The CDR3 protein is CASRGEGAGTGELFF. CDR3 nucleotides: TGTGCCAGTAGAGGAGAGGGGGCGGGCACCGGGGAGCTGTTTTTT.

V and J are TRBV5-1 and TRBJ2-7; possibly TRBD2 for D (6 bases). Between the trimmed V and J ends, which lost 4 bases and 7 bases, there was a span of 15 bases. The CDR3 consists of 13 residues. Germline V CDR1 and CDR2: SGHRS, YFSETQ. The CDR3 DNA sequence: TGCGCCAGCAGCCCGGACCAGCTAGCGGAGCAGTACTTC. Encoded protein: CASSPDQLAEQYF.

The chain carries TRBV6-2 or TRBV6-3 and TRBJ1-2; D is perhaps TRBD1 (5 bases). Germline CDR1 MNHEY, CDR2 SVGEGT. CDR3 size: 13 residues. V shed 6 bases and J shed 5 bases, with 13 bases lying between them. CDR3 DNA: TGTGCCAGCAGCCGCAGGGTGGAATATGGCTACACCTTC. Translating it yields CASSRRVEYGYTF.

The chain employs TRBV13 and TRBJ1-1; TRBD1 aligns across 7 bases. CDR1 and CDR2 from the germline V gene are PRHDT and FYEKMQ (reference sequence). This CDR3 contains 13 residues. V lost 4 bases and J lost 5; bases outside the gene matches: 4. The CDR3 loop reads CASSSTGPTEAFF. The DNA of the CDR3 is TGTGCCAGCAGCTCGACAGGGCCGACTGAAGCTTTCTTT. Together with reference TRBV13 and TRBJ1-1, the CDR3 gives the full variable domain: AAGVIQSPRHLIKEKRETATLKCYPIPRHDTVYWYQQGPGQDPQFLISFYEKMQSDKGSIPDRFSAQQFSDYHSELNMSSLELGDSALYFCASSSTGPTEAFFGQGTRLTVV.

The chain uses TRBV7-2 and TRBJ1-6; a weak D match, TRBD1 (5 bases). V was shortened by 4 bases and J by 9 bases, with 19 bases between the two germline ends. Germline-derived CDR1 and CDR2 are SGHTA and FQGNSA. This CDR3 has 16 amino acids. Here the CDR3 reads CASSSYGAAHSSPLHF. The CDR3 DNA reads as TGTGCCAGCAGCTCTTATGGGGCGGCCCACAGTTCACCCCTCCACTTT.

The genes are TRBV5-1 and TRBJ1-2; 8 bases map to TRBD1. CDR3 size: 12 residues. CDR1 is SGHRS and CDR2 is YFSETQ in the germline V gene. The trim removed 2 bases at V and 7 bases at J, leaving 1 base unmatched. This CDR3 is CASSLDRGGYTF. In DNA, the CDR3 is TGCGCCAGCAGCTTAGACAGGGGTGGCTACACCTTC. The entire variable domain, with the rest obtained from reference TRBV5-1 and TRBJ1-2, is as follows: KAGVTQTPRYLIKTRGQQVTLSCSPISGHRSVSWYQQTPGQGLQFLFEYFSETQRNKGNFPGRFSGRQFSNSRSEMNVSTLELGDSALYLCASSLDRGGYTFGSGTRLTVV.

The gene calls are TRBV27 and TRBJ2-7; a weak D match, TRBD2 (6 bases). CDR1 and CDR2 (germline): MNHEY, SMNVEV (reference sequence). The CDR3 runs 15 residues. The ends were cut back, 5 bases at V and 5 bases at J, with 19 bases in the middle. The CDR3 DNA follows: TGTGCCAGCAGTGCGGGACTCCCTGAGGAAGACGAGCAGTACTTC. Translated, it gives CASSAGLPEEDEQYF.

The chain recombines TRBV12-5 with TRBJ2-7; TRBD2 matches 8 bases. The CDR3 spans 13 residues. Losses at the gene ends were 6 bases for V and 10 bases for J; bases not matched to a gene: 11. Germline V gene lookup returns CDR1 LGHNT and CDR2 FRNRAP. The CDR3 nucleotides are TGTGCTAGTGGCCCCGGGGGGGGAGGGCCACAGTACTTC. Translating it yields CASGPGGGGPQYF. Complete variable domain (other parts from reference TRBV12-5 and TRBJ2-7): DARVTQTPRHKVTEMGQEVTMRCQPILGHNTVFWYRQTMMQGLELLAYFRNRAPLDDSGMPKDRFSAEMPDATLATLKIQPSEPRDSAVYFCASGPGGGGPQYFGPGTRLTVT.

The chain couples TRBV2 to TRBJ2-3; D is possibly TRBD1 (6 bases). The CDR3 sequence is 15 residues long. V shed 6 bases and J shed 5 bases, with 18 bases lying between them. Germline lookup yields CDR1 SNHLY and CDR2 FYNNEI. CDR3 coding DNA: TGTGCCAGCAGCGTCGACAGGATAAGGGGAGATACGCAGTATTTT. As protein: CASSVDRIRGDTQYF.